The clone carrying this T cell receptor (beta chain) was seen at least ten times. Its target is not known. Study results and caveats: Tumor Tregs overlapped most with tumor, then blood, naive CD4+ cells.

Naive CD4+ cells had CD25+ Tregs removed. Full-length variable regions came from constant-region reverse primers plus semi-nested Nested Universal Primer A PCR. MiXCR was run by TCRdb on the 5' RACE reads, yielding one entry per CDR3 protein. The table lists around 29,000 distinct CDR3 sequences, approximately 25% of them singletons. From germline, CDR1 is SGHVS and CDR2 FNYEAQ. V lost 5 bases and J lost 4, with 13 bases in between. The CDR3 runs to 14 residues. The rearrangement uses TRBV7-6 and TRBJ2-3; the D gene is possibly TRBD2 (5 bases). The origin of this receptor is a female donor with breast cancer. The sample comprised naive CD4+ T cells sorted from a lymph node. Described subset: naive CD4+ T cells, CD4+CD45RA+CD25-. CDR3 in amino acids: CASSRVGSSDTQYF. The DNA of the CDR3 is TGTGCCAGCAGCCGCGTTGGGAGCTCAGATACGCAGTATTTT.